This T cell receptor (beta chain) was found in a study of memory CD4+ T cells and cytomegalovirus serostatus. Study-level background: Of the healthy Belgian adults, 9 or 10 were CMV seropositive and 24 seronegative.

Concerning this clone itself: The antigen is unknown.

Single viable CD3+CD4+CD8-CD45RO+ cells were sorted as the memory CD4+ T cells. CD4+ T cells were isolated by positive magnetic selection. Some clones are missing from TCRdb's copy, which holds only in-frame ones; the method was immunoSEQ multiplex PCR. The sample holds 70,000 to 95,000 clones, 65% to 85% seen once. General study results and limits: The CMV-associated TCR signature appears largely within the CD4+ memory repertoire. CD4+ memory repertoires contained about 40% of the roughly 150 reported CMV TCRbeta sequences.

With 4 bases clipped from V and 5 bases from J, the junction kept 7 bases outside the gene matches. The CDR3 runs 14 residues. Germline V gene data show CDR1 as MGHRA and CDR2 as YSYEKL. This receptor was taken from an adult in good health and CMV-seronegative. Sequencing used memory CD4+ T cells from blood. This chain connects TRBV4-1 to TRBJ2-7; TRBD2 aligns across 8 bases. CDR3 amino acids: CASSLAGSSHEQYF. CDR3 sequence (DNA): TGCGCCAGCAGCCTAGCGGGGAGTTCGCACGAGCAGTACTTC.